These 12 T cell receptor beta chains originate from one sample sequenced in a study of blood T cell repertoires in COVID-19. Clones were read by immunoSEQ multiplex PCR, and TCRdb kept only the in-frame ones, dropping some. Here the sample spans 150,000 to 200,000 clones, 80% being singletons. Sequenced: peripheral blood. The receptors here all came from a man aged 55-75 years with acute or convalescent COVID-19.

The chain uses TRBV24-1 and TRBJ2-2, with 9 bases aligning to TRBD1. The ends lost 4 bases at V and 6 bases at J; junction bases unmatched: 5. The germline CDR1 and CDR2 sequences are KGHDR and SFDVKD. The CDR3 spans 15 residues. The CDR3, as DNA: TGTGCCACCAGTGACACCCGACAGGGGGCCGGGGAGCTGTTTTTT. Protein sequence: CATSDTRQGAGELFF.

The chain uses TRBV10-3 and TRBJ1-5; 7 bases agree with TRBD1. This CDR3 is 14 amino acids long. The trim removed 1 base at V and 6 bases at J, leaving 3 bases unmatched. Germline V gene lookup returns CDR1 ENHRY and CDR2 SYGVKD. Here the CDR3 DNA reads TGTGCCATCAGTGAGTATACAGGGGTTCAGCCCCAGCATTTT. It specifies CAISEYTGVQPQHF.

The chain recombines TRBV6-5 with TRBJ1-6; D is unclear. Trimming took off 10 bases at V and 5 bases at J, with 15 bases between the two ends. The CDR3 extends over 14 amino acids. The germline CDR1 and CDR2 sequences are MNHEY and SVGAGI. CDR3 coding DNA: TGTGCCACTCAAGAGAGCGGCCATAATTCACCCCTCCACTTT. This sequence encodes CATQESGHNSPLHF.

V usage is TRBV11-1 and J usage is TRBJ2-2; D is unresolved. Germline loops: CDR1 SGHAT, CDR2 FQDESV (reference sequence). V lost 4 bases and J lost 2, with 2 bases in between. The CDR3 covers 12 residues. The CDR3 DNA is TGTGCCAGCAGCTCAAACACCGGGGAGCTGTTTTTT. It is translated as CASSSNTGELFF.

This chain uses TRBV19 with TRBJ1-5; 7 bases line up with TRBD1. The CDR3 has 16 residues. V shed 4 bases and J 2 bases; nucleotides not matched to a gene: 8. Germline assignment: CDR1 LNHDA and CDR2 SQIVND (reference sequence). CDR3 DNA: TGTGCCAGTAGTAGGGGCAGGGGGTTGGGCAATCAGCCCCAGCATTTT. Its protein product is CASSRGRGLGNQPQHF.

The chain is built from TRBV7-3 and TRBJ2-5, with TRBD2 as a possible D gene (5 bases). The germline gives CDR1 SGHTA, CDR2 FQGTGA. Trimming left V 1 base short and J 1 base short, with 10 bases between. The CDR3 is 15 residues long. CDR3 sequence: CASSLMSGSQETQYF. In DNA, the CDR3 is TGTGCCAGCAGCTTAATGAGCGGCAGCCAAGAGACCCAGTACTTC.

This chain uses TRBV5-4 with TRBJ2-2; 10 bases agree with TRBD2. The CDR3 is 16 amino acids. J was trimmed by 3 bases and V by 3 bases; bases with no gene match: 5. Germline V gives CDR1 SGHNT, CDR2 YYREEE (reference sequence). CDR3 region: CASSSGTSAYTGELFF. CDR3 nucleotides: TGTGCCAGCAGCTCCGGGACTAGCGCATACACCGGGGAGCTGTTTTTT.

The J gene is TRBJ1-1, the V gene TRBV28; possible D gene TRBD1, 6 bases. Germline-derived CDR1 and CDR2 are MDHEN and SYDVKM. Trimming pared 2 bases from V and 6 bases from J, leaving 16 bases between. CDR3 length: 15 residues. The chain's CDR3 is CASSLPNRVSAEAFF. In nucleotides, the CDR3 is TGTGCCAGCAGTTTACCTAACAGGGTGAGCGCTGAAGCTTTCTTT. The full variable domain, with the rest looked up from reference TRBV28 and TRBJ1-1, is DVKVTQSSRYLVKRTGEKVFLECVQDMDHENMFWYRQDPGLGLRLIYFSYDVKMKEKGDIPEGYSVSREKKERFSLILESASTNQTSMYLCASSLPNRVSAEAFFGQGTRLTVV.

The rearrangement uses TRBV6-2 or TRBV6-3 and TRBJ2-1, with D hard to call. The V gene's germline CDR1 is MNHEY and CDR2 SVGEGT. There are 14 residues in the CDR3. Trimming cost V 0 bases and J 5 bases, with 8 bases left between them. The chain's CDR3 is CASSYSGPHNEQFF. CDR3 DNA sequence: TGTGCCAGCAGTTACTCGGGCCCCCACAATGAGCAGTTCTTC.

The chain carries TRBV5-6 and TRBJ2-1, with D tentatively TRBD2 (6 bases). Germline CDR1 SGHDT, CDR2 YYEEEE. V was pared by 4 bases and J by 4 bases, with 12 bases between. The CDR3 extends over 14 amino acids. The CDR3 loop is CASSNREMYNEQFF. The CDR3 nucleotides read TGTGCCAGCAGCAACCGGGAGATGTACAATGAGCAGTTCTTC.

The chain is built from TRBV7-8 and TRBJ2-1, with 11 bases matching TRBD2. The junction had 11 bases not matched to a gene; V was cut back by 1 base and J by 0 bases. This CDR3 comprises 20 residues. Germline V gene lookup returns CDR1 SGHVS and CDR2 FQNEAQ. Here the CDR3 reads CASSLDRWLAGGRSYNEQFF. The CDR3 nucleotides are TGTGCCAGCAGCTTAGACCGGTGGCTAGCGGGAGGACGCTCCTACAATGAGCAGTTCTTC.

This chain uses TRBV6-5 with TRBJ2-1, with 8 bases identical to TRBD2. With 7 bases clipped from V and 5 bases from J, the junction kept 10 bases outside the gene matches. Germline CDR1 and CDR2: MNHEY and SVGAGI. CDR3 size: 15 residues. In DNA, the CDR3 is TGTGCCAGCACTAGAGCGGGAGTGACTCACAATGAGCAGTTCTTC. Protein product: CASTRAGVTHNEQFF.